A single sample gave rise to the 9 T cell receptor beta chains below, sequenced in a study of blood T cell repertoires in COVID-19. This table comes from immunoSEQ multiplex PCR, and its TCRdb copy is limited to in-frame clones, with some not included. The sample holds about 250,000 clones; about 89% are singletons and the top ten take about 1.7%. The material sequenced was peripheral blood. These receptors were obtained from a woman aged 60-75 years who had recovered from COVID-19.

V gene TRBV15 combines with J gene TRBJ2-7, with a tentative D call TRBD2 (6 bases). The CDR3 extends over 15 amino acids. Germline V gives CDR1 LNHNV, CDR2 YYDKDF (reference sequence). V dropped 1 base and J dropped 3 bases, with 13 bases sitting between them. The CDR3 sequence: CATSRVPGGIYEQYF. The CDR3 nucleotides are TGTGCCACCAGCAGAGTGCCAGGCGGGATCTACGAGCAGTACTTC. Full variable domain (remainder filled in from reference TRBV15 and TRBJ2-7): DAMVIQNPRYQVTQFGKPVTLSCSQTLNHNVMYWYQQKSSQAPKLLFHYYDKDFNNEADTPDNFQSRRPNTSFCFLDIRSPGLGDTAMYLCATSRVPGGIYEQYFGPGTRLTVT.

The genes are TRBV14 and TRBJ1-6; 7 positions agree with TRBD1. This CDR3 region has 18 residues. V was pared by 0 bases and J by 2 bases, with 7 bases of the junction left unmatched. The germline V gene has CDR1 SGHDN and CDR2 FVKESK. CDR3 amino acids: CASSQDRSGGPYNSPLHF. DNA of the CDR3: TGTGCCAGCAGCCAAGATCGATCAGGGGGGCCCTATAATTCACCCCTCCACTTT.

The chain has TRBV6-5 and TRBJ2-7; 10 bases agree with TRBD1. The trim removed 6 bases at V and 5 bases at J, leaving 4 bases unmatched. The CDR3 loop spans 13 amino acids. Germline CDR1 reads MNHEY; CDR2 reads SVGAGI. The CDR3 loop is CASRGTGVNEQYF. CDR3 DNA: TGTGCCAGCAGGGGGACAGGGGTAAACGAGCAGTACTTC.

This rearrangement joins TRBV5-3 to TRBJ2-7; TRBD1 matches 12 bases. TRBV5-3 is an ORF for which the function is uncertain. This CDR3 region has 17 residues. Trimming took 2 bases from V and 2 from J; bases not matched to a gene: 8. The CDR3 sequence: CARSLIRDRGQTYEQYF. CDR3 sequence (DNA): TGTGCCAGAAGCTTAATACGGGACAGGGGGCAAACCTACGAGCAGTACTTC.

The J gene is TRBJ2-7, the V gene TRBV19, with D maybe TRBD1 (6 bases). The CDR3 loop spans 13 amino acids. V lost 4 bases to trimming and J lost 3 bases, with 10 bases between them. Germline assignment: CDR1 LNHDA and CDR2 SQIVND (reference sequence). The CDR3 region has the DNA TGTGCCAGTAGTAGGAGGACAGACTACGAGCAGTACTTC. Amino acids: CASSRRTDYEQYF.

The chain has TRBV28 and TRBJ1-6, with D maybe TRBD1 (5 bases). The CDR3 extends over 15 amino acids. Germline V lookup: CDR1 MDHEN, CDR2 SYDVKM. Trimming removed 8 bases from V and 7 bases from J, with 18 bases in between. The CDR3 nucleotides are TGTGCCAGCTCCAACCCCGGGACTGGGAATTCACCCCTCCACTTT. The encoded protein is CASSNPGTGNSPLHF.

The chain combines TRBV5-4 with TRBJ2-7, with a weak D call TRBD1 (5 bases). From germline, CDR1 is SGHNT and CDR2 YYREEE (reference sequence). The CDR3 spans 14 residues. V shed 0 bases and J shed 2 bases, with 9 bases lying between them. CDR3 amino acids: CASSLERQTYEQYF. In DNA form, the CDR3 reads TGTGCCAGCAGCTTGGAACGACAGACCTACGAGCAGTACTTC.

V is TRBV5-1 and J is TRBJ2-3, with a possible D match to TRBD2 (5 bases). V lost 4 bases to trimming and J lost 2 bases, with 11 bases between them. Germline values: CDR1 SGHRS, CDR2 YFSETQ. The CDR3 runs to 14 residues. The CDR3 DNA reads TGCGCCAGCAGCCCCCCCGGGAACACAGATACGCAGTATTTT. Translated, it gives CASSPPGNTDTQYF.

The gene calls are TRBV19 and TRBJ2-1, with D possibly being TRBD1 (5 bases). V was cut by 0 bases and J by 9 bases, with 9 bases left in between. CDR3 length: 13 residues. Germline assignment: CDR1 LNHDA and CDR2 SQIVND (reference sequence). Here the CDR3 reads CASSIDPRAEQFF. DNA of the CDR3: TGTGCCAGTAGTATAGATCCCAGGGCTGAGCAGTTCTTC.